This T cell receptor beta chain was recovered during a study of blood T cell repertoires in COVID-19. The protocol was immunoSEQ multiplex PCR, while the TCRdb copy is restricted to in-frame clones and leaves out a portion. The sample comprises some 94,000 clones, around 85% of which are singletons, and around 20% rests with the top ten. Germline-derived CDR1 and CDR2 are SGHKS and YYEKEE (reference sequence). This CDR3 comprises 17 residues. V was trimmed by 5 bases and J by 0 bases, leaving 20 bases between them. The clonotype originates from an older woman with COVID-19, enrolled during active disease. The V call is TRBV5-5, the J call TRBJ1-2, with D possibly TRBD1 on 6 matching bases. The sample consisted of peripheral blood. Written as DNA, the CDR3 is TGTGCCAGCAGATATGAGGGACAAGCTTGGACTAACTATGGCTACACCTTC. Protein sequence: CASRYEGQAWTNYGYTF.